A single sample is the source of the 3 T cell receptor beta chains below, sequenced in a study of a mutant IDH1 vaccine in newly diagnosed glioma. Documented time point: week 47, end of study. It was 300 ug of mutant IDH1 20-mer peptide that made up each vaccine dose, given with topical imiquimod. Assay used: immunoSEQ multiplex PCR; TCRdb lists only in-frame clones, some missing. In the table there are about 24,000 clones, approximately 81% of which are singletons. For these receptors, no antigen is known. Sequenced here: PBMCs, sampled from a glioma patient whose treatment included an IDH1 peptide vaccine. These TCRs come from a man aged 35 to 55 with glioma.

The chain links TRBV5-1 to TRBJ2-7; D is ambiguous. The CDR3 covers 14 residues. V was pared by 0 bases and J by 0 bases, with 7 bases between. Germline V CDR1 and CDR2: SGHRS, YFSETQ. The CDR3 protein is CASSLASSSYEQYF. Here the CDR3 DNA reads TGCGCCAGCAGCTTGGCCTCTAGCTCCTACGAGCAGTACTTC.

The genes are TRBV27 and TRBJ2-7; the D gene is possibly TRBD2 (5 bases). The V end was cut by 2 bases, the J end by 0 bases, with 11 bases between. The CDR3 loop spans 15 amino acids. CDR1 MNHEY and CDR2 SMNVEV come from the germline V gene (reference sequence). The CDR3, as DNA: TGTGCCAGCAGTTTAAGGCCGGGAAGCTCCTACGAGCAGTACTTC. Encoded protein: CASSLRPGSSYEQYF.

This clone appeared a few times. V gene TRBV5-1 combines with J gene TRBJ2-1; no reliable D call. The CDR3 is made up of 15 amino acids. Germline CDR1 reads SGHRS; CDR2 reads YFSETQ. With 4 bases removed from V and 0 bases from J, the gap between germline ends came to 11 bases. The DNA for the CDR3 is TGCGCCAGCAGCCAAGGACGGAGCTCCTACAATGAGCAGTTCTTC. It encodes CASSQGRSSYNEQFF.